This T cell receptor (beta chain) stems from a study of cytomegalovirus exposure and HLA in healthy donors. Clones were read by immunoSEQ multiplex PCR, and TCRdb kept only the in-frame ones, dropping some. The profile covers roughly 100,000 clones, with roughly 86% appearing a single time and 4% taken by the ten largest. A word on this clone: No antigen is known for it.

The donors were in the approximately 120-subject validation cohort; that cohort was separate from the approximately 730-subject first cohort. Overall study results and limits: Rare sequences made up most TCRs, while some public TCRs were found in many donors.

This CDR3 comprises 14 residues. V was pared by 11 bases and J by 1 base, with 5 bases of the junction left unmatched. CDR1 MDHEN and CDR2 SYDVKM come from the germline V gene. This sequence was found in a woman in her late teens or twenties in good health and CMV-seropositive. The chain recombines TRBV28 with TRBJ2-2; TRBD1 aligns across 9 bases. Source material: PBMCs. CDR3 loop: CAYRQGVNTGELFF. The CDR3 coding sequence is TGTGCCTACCGACAGGGGGTGAACACCGGGGAGCTGTTTTTT.